The 20 T cell receptor beta chains below were found in one sample sequenced in a study of shared clonotypes between healthy human individuals (dated by TCRdb to about 2020). The protocol used for the library was the immunoSEQ multiplex PCR assay. Entries here come from immuneACCESS through TCRdb and include only in-frame sequences with V and J called. Some clones fail to appear in such tables; in the studies checked, an unresolved V gene covers under half of the shortfall, and the cause of the remainder is unknown. The sample table lists roughly 2,500,000 clones, more than 85% of them with a count of one. The ten largest clonotypes hold around 0.4% of the sample. The specimen was naive CD4+ T cells from PBMCs. The cell subset or site label here, explained by the study, means: CD45RA+ positively selected. The receptors derive from a man aged 18 to 35 in good health. Some clones in this sample may be carry-over from other donors' samples.

The chain has TRBV7-9 and TRBJ2-6; D gene uncertain. CDR1 and CDR2 (germline): SEHNR, FQNEAQ (reference sequence). V dropped 5 bases and J dropped 0 bases, with 17 bases sitting between them. The length of the CDR3 is 18 residues. The CDR3 is CASSPRSGQRSGANVLTF. For the CDR3, the DNA is TGTGCCAGCAGCCCCAGAAGTGGTCAGCGCTCTGGGGCCAACGTCCTGACTTTC.

The chain recombines TRBV28 with TRBJ1-3; D is perhaps TRBD1 (6 bases). The germline gives CDR1 MDHEN, CDR2 SYDVKM. V was clipped by 8 bases and J by 5 bases, with 22 bases between them. The CDR3 length is 16 residues. The CDR3 DNA reads TGTGCCAGCGTCTCTGGCCCCGGGGGCCGACGAAACACCATATATTTT. Encoded protein: CASVSGPGGRRNTIYF.

CDR3 bases: TGTGCCAGCAGGGAAAACTACTGGACTGCCTCCTACGAGCAGTACTTC. The encoded protein is CASRENYWTASYEQYF. The rearrangement uses TRBV2 and TRBJ2-7, with D possibly matching TRBD2 (5 bases). The CDR3 extends over 16 amino acids. The V gene's germline CDR1 is SNHLY and CDR2 FYNNEI. V was pared by 6 bases and J by 0 bases, with 18 bases between.

Comments on this clone: The sample has other DNA sequences that encode this CDR3 too. V usage is TRBV18 and J usage is TRBJ1-1; D unresolved. The CDR3 loop spans 13 amino acids. CDR1 and CDR2 (germline): KGHSH, LQKENI. V lost 1 base, J lost 1 base, and 4 bases lay in between. The CDR3 loop reads CASSPQKNTEAFF. Here the CDR3 DNA reads TGTGCCAGCTCACCACAGAAGAACACTGAAGCTTTCTTT.

The chain uses TRBV6-1 and TRBJ2-1, with D hard to call. V shed 7 bases and J shed 0 bases, with 10 bases lying between them. CDR1 and CDR2 from the germline V gene are MNHNS and SASEGT. CDR3 length: 14 amino acids. The CDR3 reads CASIFADSYNEQFF. The CDR3 DNA reads TGTGCCAGCATCTTCGCAGACTCCTACAATGAGCAGTTCTTC.

The V gene is TRBV10-3, the J gene TRBJ2-1; D is uncertain. Germline lookup yields CDR1 ENHRY and CDR2 SYGVKD. The V and J ends lost 6 bases and 5 bases respectively, with 11 bases between them. There are 13 residues in the CDR3. CDR3 amino acids: CAIRQPSNNEQFF. In DNA form, the CDR3 reads TGTGCCATCAGGCAACCCTCGAACAATGAGCAGTTCTTC.

The gene calls are TRBV7-9 and TRBJ2-3, with no clear D. V was trimmed by 5 bases and J by 9 bases, leaving 6 bases between them. From germline, CDR1 is SEHNR and CDR2 FQNEAQ (reference sequence). The CDR3 loop spans 10 amino acids. CDR3 sequence reads: CASSPETQYF. The CDR3, as DNA: TGTGCCAGCAGCCCGGAGACGCAGTATTTT.

The chain has TRBV6-1 and TRBJ2-7; D not certain. The CDR3 is 10 residues long. Looked up from germline, CDR1 is MNHNS and CDR2 is SASEGT. V dropped 7 bases and J dropped 7 bases, with 8 bases sitting between them. The CDR3 DNA follows: TGTGCCAGCAATGTCTGGGAGCAGTACTTC. Its translation is CASNVWEQYF.

This clone was picked up a small number of times. The chain is built from TRBV28 and TRBJ1-5; D unresolved. This CDR3 has 14 residues. The V and J ends lost 3 bases and 5 bases respectively, with 11 bases between them. Germline CDR1 is MDHEN and CDR2 is SYDVKM. CDR3 residues: CASSFVQVYQPQHF. The CDR3 coding sequence is TGTGCCAGCAGTTTTGTCCAGGTCTATCAGCCCCAGCATTTT.

This chain uses TRBV25-1 with TRBJ2-1; D not certain. Germline V gene lookup returns CDR1 MGHDK and CDR2 SYGVNS. The CDR3 has 11 residues. The V end was cut by 9 bases, the J end by 5 bases, with 8 bases between. The CDR3 bases are TGTGCCAGTCGACTTGACAATGAGCAGTTCTTC. Translating it yields CASRLDNEQFF.

In its sample, this clone was seen once. The chain is built from TRBV5-6 and TRBJ2-1; 13 bases line up with TRBD2. Germline CDR1 is SGHDT and CDR2 is YYEEEE. The CDR3 runs to 16 residues. With V trimmed by 2 bases and J by 3 bases, 2 bases remained unmatched. The CDR3 DNA is TGTGCCAGCAGCTTTGGACTAGCGGGGGACTACAATGAGCAGTTCTTC. Protein: CASSFGLAGDYNEQFF.

This clone was observed a handful of times. The gene calls are TRBV9 and TRBJ1-5, with D perhaps matching TRBD1 (5 bases). Trimming pared 0 bases from V and 3 bases from J, leaving 10 bases between. The germline gives CDR1 SGDLS, CDR2 YYNGEE. The CDR3 is made up of 15 amino acids. In nucleotides, the CDR3 is TGTGCCAGCAGCGTAGTTCCGGGGCCCAATCAGCCCCAGCATTTT. It encodes CASSVVPGPNQPQHF.

The rearrangement links TRBV9 to TRBJ1-2; D unclear. CDR1 SGDLS and CDR2 YYNGEE come from the germline V gene. V shed 4 bases and J shed 3 bases, with 16 bases lying between them. This CDR3 is built from 15 residues. The CDR3 DNA reads TGTGCCAGCAGCCCCCCTGGGCCCGTGGACTATGGCTACACCTTC. Translating it yields CASSPPGPVDYGYTF.

A single count supports this clone. The gene calls are TRBV14 and TRBJ1-1; D perhaps matches TRBD1 (5 bases). There are 14 residues in the CDR3. The V and J ends lost 0 bases and 4 bases respectively, with 9 bases between them. Germline CDR1 SGHDN, CDR2 FVKESK. The CDR3 here is CASSQDQGVTEAFF. The CDR3 nucleotides read TGTGCCAGCAGCCAAGATCAAGGGGTCACTGAAGCTTTCTTT.

The V call is TRBV4-3, the J call TRBJ2-3, with 9 bases lining up with TRBD2. This CDR3 contains 16 residues. The germline V gene has CDR1 LGHNA and CDR2 YSLEER. The J segment lost 2 bases and the V segment lost 4 bases, leaving 7 bases of the junction unmatched. The CDR3 bases are TGCGCCAGCAGCCTCTTAGCGGGAGTCCCCACAGATACGCAGTATTTT. This encodes CASSLLAGVPTDTQYF.

The J gene is TRBJ2-3, the V gene TRBV15; TRBD2 might be the D (5 bases). The CDR3 sequence is 17 residues long. Per the germline V gene, CDR1 is LNHNV and CDR2 is YYDKDF (reference sequence). Trimming stripped 1 base from V and 2 bases from J, with 16 bases between. The CDR3 reads CATSRGLRGGATDTQYF. The CDR3 nucleotides read TGTGCCACCAGCAGAGGTCTCCGCGGAGGAGCCACAGATACGCAGTATTTT.

The genes are TRBV28 and TRBJ1-1; possibly TRBD1 for D (5 bases). V lost 3 bases and J lost 6, with 17 bases in between. The V gene's germline CDR1 is MDHEN and CDR2 SYDVKM. CDR3 length: 15 amino acids. CDR3 region: CASSFLVGRDAEAFF. As DNA, the CDR3 is TGTGCCAGCAGTTTTCTGGTCGGGAGGGACGCTGAAGCTTTCTTT.

Here the CDR3 reads CASSLIHNPDTQYF. The CDR3 bases are TGTGCCAGCAGCTTAATTCACAACCCAGATACGCAGTATTTT. This chain links TRBV7-3 with TRBJ2-3; no definite D call. Deletions cut 1 base from V and 4 bases from J, with 9 bases between. The CDR3 loop spans 14 amino acids. Germline values: CDR1 SGHTA, CDR2 FQGTGA.

DNA for the CDR3: TGTGCCACCAGCAGACCCGAAGCCCCCAATCGGGATGGCTACACCTTC. Its protein product is CATSRPEAPNRDGYTF. The rearrangement uses TRBV15 and TRBJ1-2; D is ambiguous. Per germline, CDR1 LNHNV and CDR2 YYDKDF (reference sequence). The CDR3 has 16 amino acids. V dropped 2 bases and J dropped 6 bases, with 19 bases sitting between them. Full variable domain (missing parts from reference TRBV15 and TRBJ1-2): DAMVIQNPRYQVTQFGKPVTLSCSQTLNHNVMYWYQQKSSQAPKLLFHYYDKDFNNEADTPDNFQSRRPNTSFCFLDIRSPGLGDTAMYLCATSRPEAPNRDGYTFGSGTRLTVV.

This chain joins TRBV5-6 and TRBJ1-2, with TRBD1 as a possible D gene (6 bases). Per germline, CDR1 SGHDT and CDR2 YYEEEE. Trimming left V 1 base short and J 2 bases short, with 12 bases between. This CDR3 contains 15 residues. The DNA for the CDR3 is TGTGCCAGCAGCTTGCTCATGGGGGCAAACTATGGCTACACCTTC. Its protein product is CASSLLMGANYGYTF.